One and the same sample provided the 13 T cell receptor beta chains below, sequenced in a study of OX40 agonist ivuxolimab in advanced cancers. Assay: immunoSEQ multiplex PCR; the TCRdb copy retains only in-frame clones and omits some. The table lists 30,000 to 45,000 clones, approximately 90% of them singletons, with 2.4% in the top ten. This specimen consisted of CD4+ or CD8+ T cells sorted from blood, obtained in a trial of the OX40 agonist ivuxolimab. Receptors originate from an adult with an advanced solid tumor such as melanoma, head and neck, liver or kidney cancer.

This clone was detected a few times. The chain links TRBV4-1 to TRBJ1-1, with D possibly being TRBD1 (5 bases). Germline V gene lookup returns CDR1 MGHRA and CDR2 YSYEKL. The CDR3 length is 14 residues. Trimming stripped 1 base from V and 9 bases from J, with 15 bases between. The CDR3 DNA reads TGCGCCAGCAGCCAAGTTCGGGGGTTAAGCAAAGCTTTCTTT. It is translated as CASSQVRGLSKAFF.

V and J are TRBV6-5 and TRBJ2-7; D ambiguous. Germline loops: CDR1 MNHEY, CDR2 SVGAGI. CDR3 size: 14 residues. V lost 2 bases and J 3 bases, leaving 11 bases between the germline ends. The CDR3 DNA reads TGTGCCAGCAGTTACAAGGTCTCACACTACGAGCAGTACTTC. It yields the protein CASSYKVSHYEQYF.

This chain links TRBV7-9 with TRBJ2-5; D possibly corresponds to TRBD2 (6 bases). V was clipped by 8 bases and J by 0 bases, with 10 bases between them. Germline V gives CDR1 SEHNR, CDR2 FQNEAQ (reference sequence). The CDR3 loop spans 13 amino acids. In DNA form, the CDR3 reads TGTGCCAGCCAGTGGGGGGACCAAGAGACCCAGTACTTC. As protein: CASQWGDQETQYF.

The chain couples TRBV6-6 to TRBJ1-1, with D tentatively TRBD1 (5 bases). CDR1 is MNHNY and CDR2 is SVGAGI in the germline V gene (reference sequence). The CDR3 extends over 15 amino acids. V was pared by 5 bases and J by 1 base, with 14 bases between. The CDR3 sequence is CASSRESGGNTEAFF. The CDR3 DNA reads TGTGCCAGCAGTCGGGAGAGTGGGGGGAACACTGAAGCTTTCTTT.

The chain uses TRBV5-6 and TRBJ1-2; D is uncertain. Germline V CDR1 and CDR2: SGHDT, YYEEEE. The CDR3 has 13 amino acids. Trimming removed 0 bases from V and 5 bases from J, with 8 bases in between. CDR3 DNA sequence: TGTGCCAGCAGCTTGGGCAGCGCTTATGGCTACACCTTC. Its protein product is CASSLGSAYGYTF.

This chain uses TRBV6-1 with TRBJ1-1; D is possibly TRBD1 (5 bases). The CDR3 runs to 16 residues. The germline V gene encodes CDR1 MNHNS and CDR2 SASEGT. Trimming took 1 base from V and 5 from J, leaving 17 bases between them. The CDR3 is CASSEGSAGSGTEAFF. CDR3 coding DNA: TGTGCCAGCAGTGAAGGCTCGGCAGGGAGTGGGACTGAAGCTTTCTTT.

The genes are TRBV5-1 and TRBJ2-2; tentative D call: TRBD2 (6 bases). Germline CDR1 and CDR2: SGHRS and YFSETQ. CDR3 length: 14 residues. Trimming cost V 3 bases and J 6 bases, with 12 bases left between them. The CDR3 nucleotides read TGCGCCAGCAGCTACTGGGGCGGGGCCGGGGAGCTGTTTTTT. This sequence encodes CASSYWGGAGELFF. The whole variable domain, filled in from reference TRBV5-1 and TRBJ2-2, reads KAGVTQTPRYLIKTRGQQVTLSCSPISGHRSVSWYQQTPGQGLQFLFEYFSETQRNKGNFPGRFSGRQFSNSRSEMNVSTLELGDSALYLCASSYWGGAGELFFGEGSRLTVL.

J is TRBJ1-4 and V is TRBV6-5; D unresolved. Germline values: CDR1 MNHEY, CDR2 SVGAGI. V gave up 6 bases and J gave up 8 bases, with 19 bases separating them. There are 15 residues in the CDR3. CDR3 region: CASSSSWPPYEKLFF. CDR3 coding DNA: TGTGCCAGCAGCTCCTCTTGGCCCCCCTACGAAAAACTGTTTTTT.

This chain joins TRBV10-3 and TRBJ1-1; possible D gene TRBD1, 5 bases. From germline, CDR1 is ENHRY and CDR2 SYGVKD. V was cut by 6 bases and J by 1 base, with 12 bases left in between. The CDR3 is made up of 14 amino acids. The CDR3 sequence: CAIRPGPQNTEAFF. As DNA, the CDR3 is TGTGCCATCAGGCCGGGACCGCAGAACACTGAAGCTTTCTTT.

This clone was observed once. V and J are TRBV4-2 and TRBJ1-1, with 8 nucleotides matching TRBD1. CDR1 is LGHNA, CDR2 YNFKEQ, per germline. The CDR3 spans 15 residues. With V trimmed by 4 bases and J by 3 bases, 7 bases remained unmatched. The CDR3 is CASSLPQGADTEAFF. CDR3 DNA sequence: TGTGCCAGCAGCCTTCCCCAGGGGGCCGACACTGAAGCTTTCTTT.

The genes are TRBV4-1 and TRBJ2-7; D unresolved. Germline loops: CDR1 MGHRA, CDR2 YSYEKL. The CDR3 runs to 12 residues. The ends were cut back, 4 bases at V and 5 bases at J, with 9 bases in the middle. In DNA, the CDR3 is TGCGCCAGCAGCCCCTCCAACGACGAGCAGTACTTC. Translating it yields CASSPSNDEQYF.

This chain joins TRBV30 and TRBJ1-3; no clear D gene. The germline gives CDR1 GTSNPN, CDR2 SVGIG (reference sequence). The CDR3 contains 14 residues. V was clipped by 3 bases and J by 1 base, with 10 bases between them. For the CDR3, the DNA is TGTGCCTGGAGCCTCGTGCTATCTGGAAACACCATATATTTT. Translating gives CAWSLVLSGNTIYF.

This clone appeared a single time. The chain recombines TRBV6-5 with TRBJ2-5, with D tentatively TRBD1 (6 bases). The CDR3 sequence is 15 residues long. CDR1 is MNHEY and CDR2 is SVGAGI in the germline V gene. Trimming stripped 0 bases from V and 3 bases from J, with 11 bases between. The CDR3 region is CASSYSRTVKETQYF. CDR3 nucleotide sequence: TGTGCCAGCAGTTACTCGAGGACAGTGAAAGAGACCCAGTACTTC.